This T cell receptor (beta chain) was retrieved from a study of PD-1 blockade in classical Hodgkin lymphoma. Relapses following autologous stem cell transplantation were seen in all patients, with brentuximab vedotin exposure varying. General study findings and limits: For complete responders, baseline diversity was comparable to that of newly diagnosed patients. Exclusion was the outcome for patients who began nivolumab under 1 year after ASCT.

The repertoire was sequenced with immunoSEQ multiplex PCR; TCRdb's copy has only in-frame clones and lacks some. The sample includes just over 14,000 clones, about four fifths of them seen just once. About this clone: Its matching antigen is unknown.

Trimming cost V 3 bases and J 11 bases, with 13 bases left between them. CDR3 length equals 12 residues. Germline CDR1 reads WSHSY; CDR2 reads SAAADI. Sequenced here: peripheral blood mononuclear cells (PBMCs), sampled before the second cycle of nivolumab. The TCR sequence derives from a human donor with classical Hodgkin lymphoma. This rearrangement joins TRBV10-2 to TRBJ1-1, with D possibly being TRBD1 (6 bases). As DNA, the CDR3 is TGCGCCAGCAGTGACCCCGAGGGGGTCGCTTTCTTT. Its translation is CASSDPEGVAFF.